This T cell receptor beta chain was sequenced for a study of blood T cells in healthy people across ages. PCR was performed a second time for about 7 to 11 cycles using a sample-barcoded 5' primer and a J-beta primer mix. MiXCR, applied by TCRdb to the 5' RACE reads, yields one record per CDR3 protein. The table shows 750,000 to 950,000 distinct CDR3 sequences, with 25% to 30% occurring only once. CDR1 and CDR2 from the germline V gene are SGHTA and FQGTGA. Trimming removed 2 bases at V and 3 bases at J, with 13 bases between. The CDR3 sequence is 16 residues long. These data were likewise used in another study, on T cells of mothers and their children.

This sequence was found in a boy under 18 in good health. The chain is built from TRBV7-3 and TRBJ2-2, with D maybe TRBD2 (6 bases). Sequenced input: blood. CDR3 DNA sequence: TGTGCCAGCAGCTTAGGCGGGGCCTCGCACACCGGGGAGCTGTTTTTT. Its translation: CASSLGGASHTGELFF. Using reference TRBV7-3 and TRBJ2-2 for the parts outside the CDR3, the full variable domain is GAGVSQTPSNKVTEKGKYVELRCDPISGHTALYWYRQSLGQGPEFLIYFQGTGAADDSGLPNDRFFAVRPEGSVSTLKIQRTERGDSAVYLCASSLGGASHTGELFFGEGSRLTVL.